The rows below give T cell receptor beta chains drawn from one sample of a study of cytotoxic CD8 clonotypes in ibrutinib-treated CLL. Libraries were prepared by immunoSEQ multiplex PCR; TCRdb keeps only in-frame clonotypes and omits some of them. The sample has hundreds of thousands of clones, 60% to 80% seen once; the top ten hold 9.5% to 12%. This specimen was PBMCs, taken after 12 months of ibrutinib treatment. Every receptor here comes from a human donor with chronic lymphocytic leukemia. CDR3s include the opening cysteine and the closing phenylalanine or tryptophan. A D gene is named only where the DNA matches it firmly. Part of the rows lack a size; the others show once, few, many or a class for expanded clones.

once	TRBD2	TRBJ2-3	TRBV5-1	TGCGCCAGCACCCTTGGACTAGCCAGAGATACGCAGTATTTT	CASTLGLARDTQYF
.	.	TRBJ1-1	TRBV19	TGTGCCAGTAGTCCCAACAGGGACACTGAAGCTTTCTTT	CASSPNRDTEAFF
.	.	TRBJ1-5	TRBV7-9	TGTGCCAGCAGCGCTCTGACAGGCCCGGGGCAGCCCCAGCATTTT	CASSALTGPGQPQHF
.	TRBD2	TRBJ2-7	TRBV7-2	TGTGCCAGCAGCTTAGTTCTAGCGGGGGTGTTGCACGAGCAGTACTTC	CASSLVLAGVLHEQYF
.	.	TRBJ1-3	TRBV11-2	TGTGCCAGCAGCTTGATGGGGCTTACCTCTGGAAACACCATATATTTT	CASSLMGLTSGNTIYF
.	.	TRBJ2-5	TRBV6-5	TGTGCCAGCAGTTACGGGTCGTCCAACTGGGAGACCCAGTACTTC	CASSYGSSNWETQYF
once	.	TRBJ2-1	TRBV5-4	TGTGCCAGCAGCTGGGGGGGGACAGCATCTTACAATGAGCAGTTCTTC	CASSWGGTASYNEQFF
.	.	TRBJ2-3	TRBV5-1	TGCGCCAGCAGCGAGGGATCATCTAGCACAGATACGCAGTATTTT	CASSEGSSSTDTQYF
.	.	TRBJ1-1	TRBV25-1	TGTGCCAGCAGTGAATTTCTATCCGCGGAGACTGAAGCTTTCTTT	CASSEFLSAETEAFF
.	.	TRBJ1-1	TRBV12-5	TGTGCTAGTGGTTTGGAAGAAGGCACTGAAGCTTTCTTT	CASGLEEGTEAFF
.	.	TRBJ1-1	TRBV18	TGTGCCAGCTCACCGTCGGACGGGAACACTGAAGCTTTCTTT	CASSPSDGNTEAFF
.	TRBD1	TRBJ2-5	TRBV7-8	TGTGCCAGCAGCTTAGTTCCAGGACAGGGGGAGACCCAGTACTTC	CASSLVPGQGETQYF
.	.	TRBJ1-4	TRBV4-1	TGCGCCAGCAGCATCCAGCAGGGCGCAACTTACGATCCTTTTTTT	CASSIQQGATYDPFF
.	TRBD1	TRBJ1-6	TRBV6-6	TGTGCCAGCTCTGACAGGGTTTATAATTCACCCCTCCACTTT	CASSDRVYNSPLHF
.	.	TRBJ1-4	TRBV6-6	TGTGCCAGCAGTTTCACAGCAACTAATGAAAAACTGTTTTTT	CASSFTATNEKLFF
.	.	TRBJ2-2	TRBV11-3	TGTGCCAGCAGCGTGGGGGACTGGCCCACCGGGGAGCTGTTTTTT	CASSVGDWPTGELFF
few	.	TRBJ2-7	TRBV6-5	TGTGCCAGCAGTTACCGCCAGGGTAACCCCTACGAGCAGTACTTC	CASSYRQGNPYEQYF
.	.	TRBJ1-5	TRBV19	TGTGCCAGTAGCAAAAAGGGGGGAAGCAATCAGCCCCAGCATTTT	CASSKKGGSNQPQHF
few	.	TRBJ2-1	TRBV30	TGTGCCTGCACCGGGACTTCCTTGTTAGTCGAGCAGTTCTTC	CACTGTSLLVEQFF
.	.	TRBJ2-1	TRBV5-1	TGCGCCAGCAGCTTAACTCGACCCGGACCCTACCCCCTCTCCTACAATGAGCAGTTCTTC	CASSLTRPGPYPLSYNEQFF
.	.	TRBJ2-2	TRBV5-1	TGCGCCAGCAGGTCCAACTGGGGAGCCGGGGAGCTGTTTTTT	CASRSNWGAGELFF
.	.	TRBJ1-1	TRBV29-1	TGCAGCGTGGGGACCTCGGGCACTGAAGCTTTCTTT	CSVGTSGTEAFF
.	.	TRBJ2-7	TRBV5-1	TGCGCCAGCAGCCCCCCGGGACTTGAGGACCACGAGCAGTACTTC	CASSPPGLEDHEQYF
.	.	TRBJ1-1	TRBV6-5	TGTGCCAGCAGTGGACAGTTCACTGAAGCTTTCTTT	CASSGQFTEAFF
.	.	TRBJ1-1	TRBV6-6	TGTGCCAGCAGTTTTCTTCGCGGGGAGGGAGAAGCTTTCTTT	CASSFLRGEGEAFF
.	.	TRBJ1-2	TRBV30	TGTGCCTGGAGTGAAGACGCAGGGGTAGTTGGAGGCTACACCTTC	CAWSEDAGVVGGYTF
few	.	TRBJ1-1	TRBV4-1	TGCGCCAGCAGCCAAGGGCAGATGAACACTGAAGCTTTCTTT	CASSQGQMNTEAFF
few	.	TRBJ1-1	TRBV28	TGTGCCAGCAGTTCACAGGCCGACACTGAAGCTTTCTTT	CASSSQADTEAFF
.	.	TRBJ1-1	TRBV19	TGTGCCAGTAGTATAGATGGCATCGGAACTGAAGCTTTCTTT	CASSIDGIGTEAFF
.	.	TRBJ2-7	TRBV27	TGTGCCAGCAGTTTCATTGGGCCGGGGGCCTACGAGCAGTACTTC	CASSFIGPGAYEQYF
.	.	TRBJ1-6	TRBV6-4	TGTGCCAGCAGTGGCACTCCCCCGCACAGGCTAACCTCACCCCTCCACTTT	CASSGTPPHRLTSPLHF
.	TRBD1	TRBJ1-4	TRBV10-1	TGCGTCAGACAGGGGGCGTGGGATGAAAAACTGTTTTTT	CVRQGAWDEKLFF
.	TRBD2	TRBJ2-1	TRBV4-1	TGCGCCAGCAGCCAAGTCGCTAGCGGGGGCTCCTACAATGAGCAGTTCTTC	CASSQVASGGSYNEQFF
.	.	TRBJ2-7	TRBV11-2	TGTGCCAGCAGCTCCCTCCTCGAGCAGTACTTC	CASSSLLEQYF
.	.	TRBJ2-1	TRBV4-1	TGCGCCAGCAGCCAAAGACAGAACGAGCAGTTCTTC	CASSQRQNEQFF
once	TRBD1	TRBJ1-1	TRBV2	TGTGCCAGCAGTGAAGGGACAGGGTTGGAGAACACTGAAGCTTTCTTT	CASSEGTGLENTEAFF
.	.	TRBJ1-1	TRBV29-1	TGCAGCGTTGTGGGGGGCGCTGAAGCTTTCTTT	CSVVGGAEAFF
.	.	TRBJ2-3	TRBV5-1	TGCGCCAGCAGCTTCTCAGGGCTCAGCACAGATACGCAGTATTTT	CASSFSGLSTDTQYF
few	.	TRBJ1-2	TRBV2	TGTGCCAGCAGCGTGGGAAAAAACTATGGCTACACCTTC	CASSVGKNYGYTF
.	.	TRBJ1-5	TRBV4-1	TGCGCCAGCAGCCAAGATGGGGGGCCCCAGCATTTT	CASSQDGGPQHF
.	.	TRBJ2-7	TRBV19	TGTGCCAGCGTAGGAGGGGTCTCCTACGAGCAGTACTTC	CASVGGVSYEQYF
.	.	TRBJ1-3	TRBV15	TGTGCCACCAGCAGAGACGACAGAAGCTCTGGAAACACCATATATTTT	CATSRDDRSSGNTIYF
.	.	TRBJ1-5	TRBV4-1	TGCGCCAGCAGCCAAGATCGGAGCAATCAGCCCCAGCATTTT	CASSQDRSNQPQHF
.	TRBD1	TRBJ1-1	TRBV27	TGTGCCAGCAGTTTAATGGGGCGGACAGGTGAAGCTTTCTTT	CASSLMGRTGEAFF
.	.	TRBJ2-5	TRBV5-4	TGTGCCAGCAGCTCCCCCCCGGGAGACCAAGAGACCCAGTACTTC	CASSSPPGDQETQYF